This T cell receptor beta chain was sequenced in a study of shared clonotypes between healthy human individuals. For the study at large: Each donor's CD8 memory used one plate, CD8 naive two, each CD4 subset three.

As regards this clone: This may be a read error, as it is one base from a much larger clone.

The protocol was immunoSEQ multiplex PCR, while the TCRdb copy is restricted to in-frame clones and leaves out a portion. In the table there are hundreds of thousands of clones, 72% of which are singletons. CDR1 and CDR2 from the germline V gene are SGHNT and YYREEE (reference sequence). The CDR3 length is 15 residues. V lost 0 bases and J lost 0, with 4 bases in between. The rearrangement links TRBV5-4 to TRBJ2-6; the D is unclear. This clonotype was obtained from a woman between 25 and 40 years old in good health. Sequenced sample: memory CD4+ T cells sorted from blood. Noted subset: CD45RA-negative fraction. The CDR3 sequence: CASSLVVSGANVLTF. The CDR3 coding sequence is TGTGCCAGCAGCTTGGTAGTCTCTGGGGCCAACGTCCTGACTTTC.